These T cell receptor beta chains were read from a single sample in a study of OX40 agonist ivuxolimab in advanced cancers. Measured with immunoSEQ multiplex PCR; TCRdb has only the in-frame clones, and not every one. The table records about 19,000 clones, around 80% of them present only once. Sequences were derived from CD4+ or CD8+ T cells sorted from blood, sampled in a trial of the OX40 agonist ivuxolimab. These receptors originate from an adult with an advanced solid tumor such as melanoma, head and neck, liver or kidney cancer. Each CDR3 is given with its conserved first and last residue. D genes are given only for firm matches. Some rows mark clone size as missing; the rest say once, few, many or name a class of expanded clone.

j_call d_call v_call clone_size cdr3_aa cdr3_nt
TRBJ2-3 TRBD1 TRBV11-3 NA CASSYGTGGTDTQYF TGTGCCAGCAGCTACGGGACAGGGGGCACAGATACGCAGTATTTT
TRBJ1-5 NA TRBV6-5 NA CASSRETGGHF TGTGCCAGCAGTCGAGAGACCGGTGGGCATTTT
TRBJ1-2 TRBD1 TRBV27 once CASSLSFRGGYGYTF TGTGCCAGCAGTTTATCGTTCAGGGGGGGCTATGGCTACACCTTC
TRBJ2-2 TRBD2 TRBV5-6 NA CASSLPSGGPGTGELFF TGTGCCAGCAGCTTGCCTAGCGGGGGGCCGGGGACCGGGGAGCTGTTTTTT
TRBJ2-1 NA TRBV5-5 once CASSWQGNEQFF TGTGCCAGCAGTTGGCAGGGCAATGAGCAGTTCTTC
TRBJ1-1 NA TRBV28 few CASSPIDRENTEAFF TGTGCCAGCAGTCCCATTGACAGAGAGAACACTGAAGCTTTCTTT
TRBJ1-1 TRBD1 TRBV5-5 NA CASSQTKRTGNMYAFF TGTGCCAGCAGCCAGACTAAGAGGACAGGGAATATGTACGCTTTCTTT
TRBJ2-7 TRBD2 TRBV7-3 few CASSPGLAGIYEQYF TGTGCCAGCAGCCCCGGACTAGCGGGGATCTACGAGCAGTACTTC
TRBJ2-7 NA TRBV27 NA CASSLLSSGGSRGEQYF TGTGCCAGCAGTTTATTAAGCAGCGGCGGCTCACGGGGCGAGCAGTACTTC
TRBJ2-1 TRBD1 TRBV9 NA CASSAPGGPYNEQFF TGTGCCAGCAGCGCCCCAGGGGGCCCCTACAATGAGCAGTTCTTC